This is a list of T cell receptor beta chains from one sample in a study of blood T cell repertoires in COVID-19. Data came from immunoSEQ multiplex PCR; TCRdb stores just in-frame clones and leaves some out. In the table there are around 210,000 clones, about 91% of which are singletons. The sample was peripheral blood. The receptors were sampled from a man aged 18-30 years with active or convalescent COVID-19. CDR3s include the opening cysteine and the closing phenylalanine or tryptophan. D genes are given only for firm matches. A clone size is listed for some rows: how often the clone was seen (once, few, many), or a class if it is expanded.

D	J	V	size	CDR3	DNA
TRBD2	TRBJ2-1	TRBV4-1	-	CASSQEVGGPSSYNEQFF	TGCGCCAGCAGCCAAGAAGTGGGAGGGCCCAGCTCCTACAATGAGCAGTTCTTC
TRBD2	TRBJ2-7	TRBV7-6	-	CASSWLAAPYEQYF	TGTGCCAGCAGCTGGCTAGCGGCCCCCTACGAGCAGTACTTC
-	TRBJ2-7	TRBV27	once	CASSPGMGVGEQYF	TGTGCCAGCAGTCCCGGGATGGGAGTAGGCGAGCAGTACTTC
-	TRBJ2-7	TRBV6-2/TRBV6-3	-	CASSTPARRRIYTYEQYF	TGTGCCAGCAGTACCCCAGCTAGGAGAAGGATCTACACCTACGAGCAGTACTTC
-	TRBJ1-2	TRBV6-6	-	CASGAPDSVYGYTF	TGTGCCAGCGGCGCGCCGGACAGCGTCTATGGCTACACCTTC
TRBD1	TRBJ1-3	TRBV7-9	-	CASSPLLDRASGNTIYF	TGTGCCAGCAGCCCGCTCCTAGACAGGGCATCAGGAAACACCATATATTTT
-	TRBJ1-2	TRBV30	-	CGGGGGYGYTF	TGTGGCGGGGGCGGGGGATATGGCTACACCTTC
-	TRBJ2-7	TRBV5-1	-	CASSLQVPSGAYEQYF	TGCGCCAGCAGCCTGCAGGTCCCCTCGGGGGCCTACGAGCAGTACTTC
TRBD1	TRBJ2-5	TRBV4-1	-	CASSQGGQGAQETQYF	TGCGCCAGCAGCCAAGGCGGACAGGGGGCTCAAGAGACCCAGTACTTC
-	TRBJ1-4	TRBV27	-	CASSFSAARAEKLFF	TGTGCCAGCAGTTTTTCCGCGGCAAGAGCTGAAAAACTGTTTTTT
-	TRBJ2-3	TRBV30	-	CAWSVRRSREYTDTQYF	TGTGCCTGGAGTGTAAGGAGGTCTAGAGAATACACAGATACGCAGTATTTT
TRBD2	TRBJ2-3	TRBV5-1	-	CASSFGLAGESDTQYF	TGCGCCAGCAGCTTTGGACTAGCGGGAGAATCAGATACGCAGTATTTT
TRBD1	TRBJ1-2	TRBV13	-	CASSRANRGDYGYTF	TGTGCCAGCAGCCGGGCTAACAGGGGAGACTATGGCTACACCTTC
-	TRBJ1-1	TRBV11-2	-	CASSLLEGNTEAFF	TGTGCCAGCAGCTTACTTGAGGGTAACACTGAAGCTTTCTTT
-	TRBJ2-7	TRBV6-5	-	CVTGIMDSYEQYF	TGTGTGACGGGGATCATGGACTCCTACGAGCAGTACTTC
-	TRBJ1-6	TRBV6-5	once	CASRGVGTEISPLHF	TGTGCCAGCCGGGGGGTGGGGACGGAGATTTCACCCCTCCACTTT
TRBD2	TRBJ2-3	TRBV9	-	CASSSASGRHTDTQYF	TGTGCCAGCAGCTCCGCTAGCGGGAGGCATACAGATACGCAGTATTTT
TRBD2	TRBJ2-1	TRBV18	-	CASSPPNPGLAGGGEQFF	TGTGCCAGCTCACCACCTAACCCGGGACTAGCGGGAGGGGGTGAGCAGTTCTTC
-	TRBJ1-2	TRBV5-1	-	CASSPGPDRTGYTF	TGCGCCAGCAGCCCGGGCCCCGACAGGACTGGCTACACCTTC
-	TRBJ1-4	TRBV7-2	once	CASSQTGPIRVNEKLFF	TGTGCCAGCAGTCAAACAGGACCAATCCGTGTCAATGAAAAACTGTTTTTT
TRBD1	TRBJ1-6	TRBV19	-	CASSMGQGGNSPLHF	TGTGCCAGTAGTATGGGACAGGGAGGAAATTCACCCCTCCACTTT
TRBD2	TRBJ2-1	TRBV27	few	CASSSITGTTQYNEQFF	TGTGCCAGCAGTTCTATCACCGGGACTACCCAGTACAATGAGCAGTTCTTC
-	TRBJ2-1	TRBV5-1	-	CASSLGQLANEQFF	TGCGCCAGCAGCTTGGGACAGTTAGCCAATGAGCAGTTCTTC
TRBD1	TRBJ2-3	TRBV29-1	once	CSVAGVGTGSDTQYF	TGCAGCGTTGCCGGGGTTGGGACAGGGTCAGATACGCAGTATTTT
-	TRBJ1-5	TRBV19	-	CASSRPFRASGNQPQHF	TGTGCCAGTAGTCGACCATTCAGGGCGAGCGGGAATCAGCCCCAGCATTTT
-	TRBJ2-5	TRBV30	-	CAWSPRGGSRETQYF	TGTGCCTGGAGTCCAAGGGGGGGCTCCCGAGAGACCCAGTACTTC
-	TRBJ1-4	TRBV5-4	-	CASSKGLVNEKLFF	TGTGCCAGCAGCAAGGGGCTGGTTAATGAAAAACTGTTTTTT
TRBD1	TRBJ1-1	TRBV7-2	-	CASSLGGTGGDEAFF	TGTGCCAGCAGCTTAGGAGGGACAGGGGGCGATGAAGCTTTCTTT
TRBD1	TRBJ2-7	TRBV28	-	CASTYGTGIYEQYF	TGTGCCAGCACTTATGGGACAGGGATCTACGAGCAGTACTTC
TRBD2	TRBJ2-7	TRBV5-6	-	CASRTSGLYEQYF	TGTGCCAGCAGGACTAGCGGGCTATACGAGCAGTACTTC
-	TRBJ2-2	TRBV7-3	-	CASSLIRSQRAGELFF	TGTGCCAGCAGCTTAATTCGGAGCCAGAGGGCCGGGGAGCTGTTTTTT
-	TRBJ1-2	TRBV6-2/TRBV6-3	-	CASSSYMDSYGYTF	TGTGCCAGCAGTTCATATATGGACAGCTATGGCTACACCTTC
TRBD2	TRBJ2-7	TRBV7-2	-	CASSLSTSGRGGVYEQYF	TGTGCCAGCAGCTTATCAACTAGCGGGAGGGGTGGTGTCTACGAGCAGTACTTC
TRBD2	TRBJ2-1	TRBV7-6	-	CASSSSLASSSYNEQFF	TGTGCCAGCAGCTCCTCACTAGCGTCGTCCTCCTACAATGAGCAGTTCTTC
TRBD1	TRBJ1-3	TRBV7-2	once	CASSSGTGGNTIYF	TGTGCCAGCAGCTCCGGGACAGGGGGAAACACCATATATTTT
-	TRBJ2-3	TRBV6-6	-	CASSFSRRDGADTQYF	TGTGCCAGCAGTTTCTCTAGGCGGGACGGGGCAGATACGCAGTATTTT
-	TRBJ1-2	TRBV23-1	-	CASSQGLYGYTF	TGCGCCAGCAGTCAAGGCCTCTATGGCTACACCTTC
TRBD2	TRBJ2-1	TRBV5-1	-	CASSWTTSGRDEQFF	TGCGCCAGCAGCTGGACGACTAGCGGGAGGGATGAGCAGTTCTTC
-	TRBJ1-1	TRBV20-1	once	CSASMGADTEAFF	TGCAGTGCTAGTATGGGGGCGGACACTGAAGCTTTCTTT
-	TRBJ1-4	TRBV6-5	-	CASSYSSRGKEKLFF	TGTGCCAGCAGTTATTCATCCAGGGGCAAGGAAAAACTGTTTTTT
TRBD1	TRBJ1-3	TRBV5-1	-	CASSRDRTVSGNTIYF	TGCGCCAGCAGCCGGGACAGGACTGTCTCTGGAAACACCATATATTTT
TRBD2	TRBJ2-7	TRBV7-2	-	CASSLDWTSGLYEQYF	TGTGCCAGCAGCTTGGACTGGACTAGCGGGCTCTACGAGCAGTACTTC
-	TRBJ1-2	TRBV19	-	CASSQQGIGGYTF	TGTGCCAGTAGCCAACAGGGAATCGGTGGCTACACCTTC
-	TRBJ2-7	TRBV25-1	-	CASSETVSYEQYF	TGTGCCAGCAGTGAAACGGTATCCTACGAGCAGTACTTC
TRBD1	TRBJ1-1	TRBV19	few	CASMTQGANTEAFF	TGTGCCAGTATGACACAGGGGGCGAACACTGAAGCTTTCTTT
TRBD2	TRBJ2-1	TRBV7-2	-	CASSPTLAGLYNEQFF	TGTGCCAGCAGCCCCACACTAGCGGGACTCTACAATGAGCAGTTCTTC
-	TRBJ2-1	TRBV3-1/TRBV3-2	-	CASSPLLYGSSYNEQFF	TGTGCCAGCAGCCCTCTCCTATACGGGAGCTCCTACAATGAGCAGTTCTTC
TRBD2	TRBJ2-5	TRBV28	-	CASSFGAGGFETQYF	TGTGCCAGCAGTTTCGGAGCGGGAGGTTTTGAGACCCAGTACTTC
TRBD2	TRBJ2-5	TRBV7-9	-	CASSPPTSGRATQYF	TGTGCCAGCAGCCCCCCGACTAGCGGGAGGGCGACCCAGTACTTC
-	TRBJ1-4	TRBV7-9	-	CASSLGPGVEKLFF	TGTGCCAGCAGCTTAGGGCCAGGGGTTGAAAAACTGTTTTTT
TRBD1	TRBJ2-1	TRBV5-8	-	CASSGDRRTTTVNEQFF	TGTGCCAGCAGCGGGGACAGGCGAACTACAACTGTGAATGAGCAGTTCTTC
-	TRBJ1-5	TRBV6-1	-	CASRLPTGGGQPQHF	TGTGCCAGCAGATTACCGACTGGGGGAGGACAGCCCCAGCATTTT
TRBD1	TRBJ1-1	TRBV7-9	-	CASSSDRAEAFF	TGTGCCAGCAGCTCTGACAGGGCTGAAGCTTTCTTT